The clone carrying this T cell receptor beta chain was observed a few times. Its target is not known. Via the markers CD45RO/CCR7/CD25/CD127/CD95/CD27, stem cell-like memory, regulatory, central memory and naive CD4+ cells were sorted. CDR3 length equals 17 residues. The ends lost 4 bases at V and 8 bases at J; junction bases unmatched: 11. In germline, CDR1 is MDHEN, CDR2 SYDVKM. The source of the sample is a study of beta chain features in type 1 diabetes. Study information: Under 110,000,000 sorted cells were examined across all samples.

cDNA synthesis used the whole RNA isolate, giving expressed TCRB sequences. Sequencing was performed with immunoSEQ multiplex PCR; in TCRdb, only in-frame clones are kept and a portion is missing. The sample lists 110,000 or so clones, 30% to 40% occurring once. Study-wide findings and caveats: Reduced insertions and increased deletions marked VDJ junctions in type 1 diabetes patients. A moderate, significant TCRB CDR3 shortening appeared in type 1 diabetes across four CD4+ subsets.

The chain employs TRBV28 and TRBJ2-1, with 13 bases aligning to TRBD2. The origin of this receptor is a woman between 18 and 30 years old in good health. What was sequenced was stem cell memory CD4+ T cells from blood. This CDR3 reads CASSYWPGTSGMYEQFF. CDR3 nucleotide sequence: TGTGCCAGCAGTTATTGGCCCGGGACTAGCGGGATGTATGAGCAGTTCTTC. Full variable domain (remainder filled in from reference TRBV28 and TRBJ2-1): DVKVTQSSRYLVKRTGEKVFLECVQDMDHENMFWYRQDPGLGLRLIYFSYDVKMKEKGDIPEGYSVSREKKERFSLILESASTNQTSMYLCASSYWPGTSGMYEQFFGPGTRLTVL.